These T cell receptor beta chains were read from a single sample in a study of T cells after yellow fever vaccination. TCRdb reanalysed the 5' RACE reads using MiXCR and keeps one entry per CDR3 protein. The data contain approximately 300,000 distinct CDR3 sequences, around 6.8% of them singletons. Sample: PBMCs, taken roughly 46 days after the first yellow fever vaccination. These receptors were obtained from a man aged 18 to 29 who received the YFV17D yellow fever vaccine. Both conserved end residues are part of each CDR3. Fields, in order: J gene, clone size, D gene, V gene, CDR3 protein, CDR3 DNA. D genes are given only for firm matches. Clone size is not always given. Where it is, it says once, few, many or a class for expanded clones.

>TRBJ1-5|many|TRBD1|TRBV27
CASRGRTGNQPQHF
TGTGCCAGCAGAGGAAGGACAGGGAATCAGCCCCAGCATTTT
>TRBJ2-3|.|TRBD2|TRBV6-5
CASSYSAGLGPDTQYF
TGTGCCAGCAGTTACTCAGCTGGACTAGGCCCAGATACGCAGTATTTT
>TRBJ1-5|.|.|TRBV5-5
CASSLQGNNQPQHF
TGTGCCAGCAGCTTACAGGGAAACAATCAGCCCCAGCATTTT
>TRBJ2-7|few|.|TRBV27
CASNRRQNRDEQYF
TGTGCCAGCAACAGACGACAGAACCGGGACGAGCAGTACTTC
>TRBJ2-6|.|.|TRBV12-3/TRBV12-4
CASSRTAGGANVLTF
TGTGCCAGCAGTCGTACGGCTGGTGGGGCCAACGTCCTGACTTTC
>TRBJ2-2|.|.|TRBV4-3
CASSPRWRLTSGELFF
TGCGCCAGCAGTCCAAGATGGCGCCTCACCTCCGGGGAGCTGTTTTTT
>TRBJ1-5|few|.|TRBV14
CASSQLGNQPQHF
TGTGCCAGCAGCCAACTGGGCAATCAGCCCCAGCATTTT
>TRBJ2-5|many|TRBD1|TRBV2
CASSARGRVGETQYF
TGTGCCAGCAGTGCGAGGGGGCGCGTAGGGGAGACCCAGTACTTC
>TRBJ1-1|few|.|TRBV7-9
CASSLGVTAKRAFF
TGTGCCAGCAGCTTAGGGGTGACCGCGAAACGGGCTTTCTTT
>TRBJ2-1|.|.|TRBV6-5
CASSYSPGYNEQFF
TGTGCCAGCAGTTACTCGCCGGGGTACAATGAGCAGTTCTTC
>TRBJ2-3|few|.|TRBV4-3
CASSQDFTDTQYF
TGCGCCAGCAGCCAAGATTTCACAGATACGCAGTATTTT
>TRBJ2-2|.|.|TRBV7-6
CASSFGAVTGELFF
TGTGCCAGCAGCTTCGGTGCCGTCACCGGGGAGCTGTTTTTT
>TRBJ2-2|.|.|TRBV24-1
CATSASGYTGELFF
TGTGCCACCAGTGCGTCAGGGTACACCGGGGAGCTGTTTTTT
>TRBJ2-2|many|TRBD2|TRBV6-4
CASSPQRGWTGELFF
TGTGCCAGCAGTCCTCAGCGGGGGTGGACCGGGGAGCTGTTTTTT
>TRBJ1-1|.|.|TRBV19
CASSIVRANTEAFF
TGTGCCAGTAGTATAGTGCGGGCGAACACTGAAGCTTTCTTT
>TRBJ1-4|few|.|TRBV7-3
CASRRAPDEKLFF
TGTGCCAGCAGAAGGGCCCCTGACGAAAAACTGTTTTTT
>TRBJ1-6|.|.|TRBV7-7
CASSLSPSLGSPLHF
TGTGCCAGCAGCTTAAGCCCATCCCTAGGGTCACCCCTCCACTTT
>TRBJ1-2|few|.|TRBV7-9
CASSLSWTDNYGYTF
TGTGCCAGCAGCTTATCCTGGACAGATAACTATGGCTACACCTTC
>TRBJ2-7|.|.|TRBV7-9
CASSLERQGGGEQYF
TGTGCCAGCAGCTTAGAGAGACAGGGCGGGGGAGAGCAGTACTTC
>TRBJ2-3|many|.|TRBV7-2
CASSILAGFSTDTQYF
TGTGCCAGCAGCATCTTGGCCGGGTTTAGCACAGATACGCAGTATTTT
>TRBJ2-2|few|TRBD1|TRBV10-3
CAISEGTGKTGELFF
TGTGCCATCAGTGAAGGGACAGGGAAGACCGGGGAGCTGTTTTTT
>TRBJ1-1|few|.|TRBV18
CASSPAGAGEAFF
TGTGCCAGCTCACCAGCAGGGGCCGGTGAAGCTTTCTTT
>TRBJ1-6|few|.|TRBV7-2
CASSRNRSYNSPLHF
TGTGCCAGCAGCAGAAACCGGTCCTATAATTCACCCCTCCACTTT
>TRBJ2-7|many|.|TRBV5-4
CASSFSRSYEQYF
TGTGCCAGCAGCTTTTCCCGCTCCTACGAGCAGTACTTC
>TRBJ2-3|.|TRBD2|TRBV11-2
CASSSGLAGDYTDTQYF
TGTGCCAGCAGCTCGGGACTAGCGGGGGACTACACAGATACGCAGTATTTT
>TRBJ2-2|many|TRBD2|TRBV5-1
CASSLALAGSNTGELFF
TGCGCCAGCAGCTTGGCGCTAGCGGGGTCTAACACCGGGGAGCTGTTTTTT
>TRBJ1-1|few|.|TRBV7-9
CASSPGYLNTEAFF
TGTGCCAGCAGCCCAGGGTATCTGAACACTGAAGCTTTCTTT
>TRBJ2-7|.|.|TRBV7-2
CASSLERAGDFYEQYF
TGTGCCAGCAGCTTAGAACGCGCGGGTGATTTCTACGAGCAGTACTTC
>TRBJ2-1|many|TRBD2|TRBV4-3
CASRPGTSAYNEQFF
TGCGCCAGCAGACCCGGGACTAGCGCCTACAATGAGCAGTTCTTC
>TRBJ1-5|many|.|TRBV5-6
CASSGSNQPQHF
TGTGCCAGCAGCGGTAGCAATCAGCCCCAGCATTTT
>TRBJ1-2|.|.|TRBV29-1
CSVEEDYGYTF
TGCAGCGTTGAGGAGGACTATGGCTACACCTTC
>TRBJ2-1|many|TRBD2|TRBV5-5
CASTLSGLAGGLYEQFF
TGTGCCAGCACTCTCAGTGGACTAGCGGGGGGGCTTTATGAGCAGTTCTTC
>TRBJ2-2|few|.|TRBV7-3
CASSPVGSGELFF
TGTGCCAGCAGCCCCGTTGGTTCCGGGGAGCTGTTTTTT
>TRBJ2-5|many|TRBD2|TRBV5-1
CASSRTSGAETQYF
TGCGCCAGCAGTCGAACTAGCGGGGCAGAGACCCAGTACTTC
>TRBJ2-1|few|.|TRBV29-1
CSAGNLPYNEQFF
TGCAGCGCCGGTAATCTCCCCTACAATGAGCAGTTCTTC
>TRBJ2-7|many|TRBD2|TRBV6-2/TRBV6-3
CASSSHSGGTSYEQYF
TGTGCCAGCAGTTCCCACAGCGGGGGAACGTCCTACGAGCAGTACTTC
>TRBJ1-6|.|.|TRBV7-2
CASSTDSLNSPLHF
TGTGCCAGCAGCACAGACAGCCTTAATTCACCCCTCCACTTT
>TRBJ2-3|few|.|TRBV5-1
CASSLLGRRTDTQYF
TGCGCCAGCAGCTTATTGGGGCGCCGGACAGATACGCAGTATTTT
>TRBJ2-5|many|TRBD1|TRBV3-1
CASTGVQETQYF
TGTGCCAGTACAGGGGTCCAAGAGACCCAGTACTTC
>TRBJ2-5|.|.|TRBV5-6
CASSSETVQETQYF
TGTGCCAGCAGCTCGGAGACAGTCCAAGAGACCCAGTACTTC
>TRBJ2-7|.|.|TRBV27
CASRPHRVSFYEQYF
TGTGCCAGCAGGCCTCACAGGGTTAGTTTCTACGAGCAGTACTTC
>TRBJ2-3|many|TRBD2|TRBV4-1
CASSGSGGRTDTQYF
TGCGCCAGCAGCGGGAGCGGGGGGCGCACAGATACGCAGTATTTT
>TRBJ2-7|.|.|TRBV12-3/TRBV12-4
CASSPPGAAYEQYF
TGTGCCAGCAGCCCCCCGGGGGCGGCCTACGAGCAGTACTTC